Each of the 17 T cell receptor beta chains below was sequenced from the same sample in a study of blood T cell repertoires in COVID-19. Here immunoSEQ multiplex PCR was the method, and the copy in TCRdb shows in-frame clones only, minus some. The data contain 350,000 to 400,000 clones, about 89% of them singletons. The sequenced sample consisted of peripheral blood. The receptors were sampled from a woman aged 25 to 39 with COVID-19, enrolled during active disease.

This chain uses TRBV6-2 or TRBV6-3 with TRBJ2-3; TRBD2 is a possible D gene (5 bases). V lost 2 bases to trimming and J lost 11 bases, with 11 bases between them. This CDR3 has 12 amino acids. The germline gives CDR1 MNHEY, CDR2 SVGEGT. CDR3 sequence reads: CASSYGFRGQYF. In nucleotides, the CDR3 is TGTGCCAGCAGTTACGGATTCCGGGGGCAGTATTTT.

V gene TRBV20-1 combines with J gene TRBJ2-5; tentative D call: TRBD2 (5 bases). Germline CDR1 reads DFQATT; CDR2 reads SNEGSKA (reference sequence). Trimming removed 3 bases at V and 2 bases at J, with 10 bases between. The CDR3 runs to 13 residues. Written as DNA, the CDR3 is TGCAGTGCTAGTTTCGGGGTTCAAGAGACCCAGTACTTC. It is translated as CSASFGVQETQYF.

The rearrangement uses TRBV23-1 and TRBJ1-6; the match to TRBD1 covers 8 bases. Being an ORF, TRBV23-1 has a function that is uncertain. The CDR3 has 14 amino acids. V shed 6 bases and J 7 bases; nucleotides not matched to a gene: 5. The CDR3 nucleotides are TGCGCCAGCAGCCCGGGACAGGAGAATTCACCCCTCCACTTT. This translates into CASSPGQENSPLHF.

The table lists this clone with a few counts. A junction end diverges from the germline sequence, so it may reflect a read error. The rearrangement joins TRBV18 to TRBJ2-4; the D gene is possibly TRBD1 (7 bases). This CDR3 contains 14 residues. Germline V CDR1 and CDR2: KGHSH, LQKENI. This CDR3 is CASSPPSDRDALRF. CDR3 nucleotides: TGTGCCAGCTCTCCTCCTAGCGACAGGGACGCACTTCGCTTC.

The chain uses TRBV10-3 and TRBJ2-5, with TRBD2 matching 7 bases. Germline V gene data show CDR1 as ENHRY and CDR2 as SYGVKD. This CDR3 spans 15 amino acids. V trimming: 3 bases; J trimming: 4 bases; junction bases outside the gene matches: 8. The CDR3 sequence: CAISDETAGIETQYF. For the CDR3, the DNA is TGTGCCATCAGTGATGAGACAGCGGGGATAGAGACCCAGTACTTC.

This clone showed up just a few times. J is TRBJ2-2 and V is TRBV11-3; 8 bases agree with TRBD2. The junction had 12 bases not matched to a gene; V was cut back by 4 bases and J by 5 bases. The CDR3 runs 17 residues. The V gene's germline CDR1 is SGHNT and CDR2 YENEEA. The CDR3 DNA is TGTGCCAGCAGCTCTCCCGTGGCGGGGGGTCGGACCGGGGAGCTGTTTTTT. This sequence encodes CASSSPVAGGRTGELFF. The full variable domain, in which reference TRBV11-3 and TRBJ2-2 provide the parts outside the CDR3, is EAGVVQSPRYKIIEKKQPVAFWCNPISGHNTLYWYLQNLGQGPELLIRYENEEAVDDSQLPKDRFSAERLKGVDSTLKIQPAELGDSAVYLCASSSPVAGGRTGELFFGEGSRLTVL.

The V and J genes are TRBV5-4 and TRBJ2-3, with no clear D. The CDR3 sequence is 15 residues long. Trimming took 0 bases from V and 2 from J, leaving 10 bases between them. Per germline, CDR1 SGHNT and CDR2 YYREEE (reference sequence). CDR3 amino acids: CASSLEARVTDTQYF. The CDR3 DNA follows: TGTGCCAGCAGCTTGGAAGCCCGTGTCACAGATACGCAGTATTTT.

The rearrangement links TRBV2 to TRBJ1-5, with 7 bases identical to TRBD1. CDR3 length: 15 amino acids. Germline loops: CDR1 SNHLY, CDR2 FYNNEI. V lost 6 bases to trimming and J lost 4 bases; unmatched junction nucleotides: 9. CDR3 in amino acids: CASRETGTANQPQHF. The DNA for the CDR3 is TGTGCCAGCAGAGAAACCGGGACAGCTAATCAGCCCCAGCATTTT.

The rearrangement joins TRBV19 to TRBJ1-1; D perhaps matches TRBD1 (6 bases). CDR3 length: 18 residues. V was shortened by 5 bases and J by 0 bases, with 22 bases between the two germline ends. Germline CDR1 and CDR2: LNHDA and SQIVND (reference sequence). DNA of the CDR3: TGTGCCAGTAGTTTAGGGACGTCCTGGGGGCTATTGAACACTGAAGCTTTCTTT. This translates into CASSLGTSWGLLNTEAFF.

J is TRBJ2-5 and V is TRBV2; 12 nucleotides line up with TRBD2. Germline CDR1 reads SNHLY; CDR2 reads FYNNEI. Trimming cost V 6 bases and J 1 base; bases outside gene matches: 6. The CDR3 loop spans 16 amino acids. The CDR3: CASSAGLAGTQETQYF. Here the CDR3 DNA reads TGTGCCAGCAGCGCTGGACTAGCGGGGACCCAAGAGACCCAGTACTTC. The variable domain in full, with the rest retrieved from reference TRBV2 and TRBJ2-5, is EPEVTQTPSHQVTQMGQEVILRCVPISNHLYFYWYRQILGQKVEFLVSFYNNEISEKSEIFDDQFSVERPDGSNFTLKIRSTKLEDSAMYFCASSAGLAGTQETQYFGPGTRLLVL.

J is TRBJ1-2 and V is TRBV4-3; the D gene is possibly TRBD1 (5 bases). The germline gives CDR1 LGHNA, CDR2 YSLEER. The CDR3 consists of 15 residues. The V end was cut by 5 bases, the J end by 4 bases, with 17 bases between. CDR3 sequence: CASSNSGNWGYGYTF. The CDR3 DNA is TGCGCCAGCAGCAATTCAGGGAACTGGGGCTATGGCTACACCTTC.

The chain combines TRBV5-5 with TRBJ2-2; D might be TRBD2 (6 bases). Trimming pared 4 bases from V and 5 bases from J, leaving 15 bases between. This CDR3 comprises 15 residues. Germline CDR1 reads SGHKS; CDR2 reads YYEKEE (reference sequence). The CDR3 sequence is CASSPEWRGTGELFF. CDR3 DNA sequence: TGTGCCAGCAGCCCCGAATGGAGGGGAACCGGGGAGCTGTTTTTT.

The chain uses TRBV6-2 or TRBV6-3 and TRBJ2-7; D possibly corresponds to TRBD2 (6 bases). Per germline, CDR1 MNHEY and CDR2 SVGEGT. The CDR3 sequence is 15 residues long. The V and J ends lost 2 bases and 4 bases respectively, with 15 bases between them. The CDR3 spells CASSYRQRVDYEQYF. CDR3 in DNA: TGTGCCAGCAGTTACCGGCAGCGGGTAGATTACGAGCAGTACTTC.

This clone turned up a few times. CDR3 DNA sequence: TGTGCCAGCAGTTACTCGACCGGCAGGGTGTCCGGGGAGCTGTTTTTT. It is translated as CASSYSTGRVSGELFF. The chain links TRBV6-5 to TRBJ2-2; a weak D match, TRBD1 (5 bases). CDR1 is MNHEY, CDR2 SVGAGI, per germline. V lost 0 bases and J 6 bases, leaving 14 bases between the germline ends. The CDR3 has 16 residues.

The CDR3 DNA reads as TGTGCCAGCAGCCAAGCTGGCACAGATACGCAGTATTTT. Residues: CASSQAGTDTQYF. The chain links TRBV4-2 to TRBJ2-3; no clear D gene. The CDR3 totals 13 residues. The germline V gene has CDR1 LGHNA and CDR2 YNFKEQ. V was cut by 1 base and J by 1 base, with 3 bases left in between.

This chain links TRBV7-2 with TRBJ2-3; D is uncertain. The CDR3 totals 12 residues. V shed 5 bases and J shed 5 bases, with 8 bases lying between them. Germline values: CDR1 SGHTA, CDR2 FQGNSA. The CDR3 here is CASSRTGDTQYF. DNA of the CDR3: TGTGCCAGCAGCCGCACCGGAGATACGCAGTATTTT.

The V gene is TRBV14, the J gene TRBJ2-3; 9 nucleotides match TRBD1. V shed 4 bases, J shed 0 bases, and the junction held 5 bases outside the gene matches. The CDR3 covers 16 residues. From germline, CDR1 is SGHDN and CDR2 FVKESK. The CDR3 DNA is TGTGCCAGCAGCCTACAGGGGGCCTGGAGCACAGATACGCAGTATTTT. Its protein product is CASSLQGAWSTDTQYF.